This is a list of T cell receptor beta chains from one sample in a study of T cell repertoires in cytomegalovirus infection. No antigen is known for these receptors. MiXCR was run by TCRdb on the reads, yielding one entry per CDR3 protein. The sample holds about 35,000 distinct CDR3 sequences; just over 50% are singletons and the top ten take more than 80%. This sample comprised CD8+ T cells from cultured PBMCs, obtained from culture after CMV antigen stimulation. These TCRs come from a human donor in good health (CMV status not recorded). Some clones in this sample may be carry-over from other donors' samples. CDR3s include the opening cysteine and the closing phenylalanine or tryptophan. The order of the fields is D gene, V gene, clone size, J gene, CDR3 DNA, CDR3 protein. D genes are given only for firm matches. For some rows the clone size is stated as once, few or many, or as a class when expanded; others skip it.

-	TRBV2	-	TRBJ2-7	TGTGCCAGCACCCCTTACGGGGGCTCCTACGAGCAGTACTTC	CASTPYGGSYEQYF
TRBD2	TRBV7-3	few	TRBJ2-1	TGTGCCAGCAGCTTAGCGGGAGGGCATTCTCCATACAATGAGCAGTTCTTC	CASSLAGGHSPYNEQFF
-	TRBV7-6	once	TRBJ1-1	TGTGCCAGCAGCTTTAGTCGATTGGGGGGGACGGACAACACTGAAGCTTTCTTT	CASSFSRLGGTDNTEAFF
TRBD1	TRBV7-8	-	TRBJ2-7	TGTGCCAGCAGCTTAAGACAGGGCGTCAACTACGAGCAGTACTTC	CASSLRQGVNYEQYF
-	TRBV5-4	many	TRBJ1-6	TGTGCCAGCAGCCGAGGGGGGGCTCCTAATTCACCCCTCCACTTT	CASSRGGAPNSPLHF
-	TRBV28	-	TRBJ1-1	TGTGCCAGCAGTTTAAGAGGAGGGCCCACTGAAGCTTTCTTT	CASSLRGGPTEAFF
TRBD1	TRBV7-6	-	TRBJ2-7	TGTGCCAGCAGCCTGGGACAGGGGGCGCAGGACGAGCAGTACTTC	CASSLGQGAQDEQYF
-	TRBV11-2	once	TRBJ2-7	TGTGCCAGCAGCTTACCTCGAGGTATCGAGCAGTACTTC	CASSLPRGIEQYF
TRBD2	TRBV11-2	-	TRBJ2-7	TGTGCCAGCCTTCTGGGACTAGCGGGGGGGCGCGAGCAGTACTTC	CASLLGLAGGREQYF
-	TRBV27	-	TRBJ2-5	TGTGCCAGCAGTTTATCCCCCGGAGGGACCCCGGAGACCCAGTACTTC	CASSLSPGGTPETQYF
-	TRBV29-1	many	TRBJ2-1	TGCAGCGAAGGAGCCCCAGGCTACAATGAGCAGTTCTTC	CSEGAPGYNEQFF
-	TRBV5-5	many	TRBJ2-1	TGTGCCAGCAGCCCGGAGTTAGGTAGTTATGAGCAGTTCTTC	CASSPELGSYEQFF
TRBD2	TRBV4-2	-	TRBJ2-7	TGTGCCAGCAGCATCCCGGCTAGCGGGAGCGAGCAGTACTTC	CASSIPASGSEQYF
TRBD1	TRBV12-3/TRBV12-4	-	TRBJ2-2	TGTGCCAGCAGTTTATTAGTCTGGGAACAGGGGGGATACACCGGGGAGCTGTTTTTT	CASSLLVWEQGGYTGELFF
-	TRBV18	few	TRBJ1-5	TGTGCCAGCTCACCGAGGACAGATAGCAATCAGCCCCAGCATTTT	CASSPRTDSNQPQHF
-	TRBV7-8	few	TRBJ1-1	TGTGCCAGCAGCTTAGGAGCATCTCTCGGGACTGAAGCTTTCTTT	CASSLGASLGTEAFF
-	TRBV7-8	-	TRBJ1-4	TGTGCCAGCAGCTCCCCATCTAGGGCCCTTAATGAAAAACTGTTTTTT	CASSSPSRALNEKLFF
TRBD2	TRBV6-5	few	TRBJ2-1	TGTGCCAGCACTACGGGGGGATGGGCGAGCTCCTACAATGAGCAGTTCTTC	CASTTGGWASSYNEQFF
-	TRBV20-1	-	TRBJ2-7	TGCAGTGCAAAGTCCCCCGCAGGGGCCTACGAGCAGTACTTC	CSAKSPAGAYEQYF
-	TRBV12-3/TRBV12-4	few	TRBJ1-2	TGTGCCAGCAGAAACCACCCGAGCTACACCTTC	CASRNHPSYTF